This T cell receptor (beta chain) was profiled in a study of blood T cell repertoires in COVID-19. Study overall: Samples representing acute and convalescent COVID-19 were sourced from the United States, Italy and Spain. PBMCs, B-cell-depleted T cells, or T cells were the source of the cDNA or gDNA that made up the material.

In the authors' methods: It was from reference gene primer amplification that nucleated cell counts were estimated. The table came from immunoSEQ multiplex PCR; TCRdb's copy has only in-frame clones and leaves some out. V and J calls and clone size are copied from that table; D and trimming were computed from the DNA. The sample yields 70,000 to 80,000 clones, 75% to 90% seen once. The germline CDR1 and CDR2 sequences are SGHVS and FQNEAQ. CDR3 length: 17 residues. With 5 bases removed from V and 4 bases from J, the gap between germline ends came to 21 bases. The sequencing sample was made of peripheral blood. This clonotype was sampled from a human donor in a cohort sampled during active COVID-19. The J gene is TRBJ1-5, the V gene TRBV7-8, with D possibly matching TRBD1 (6 bases). As DNA, the CDR3 is TGTGCCAGCAGCCGCGATTGGGTGGGGACAAGTAATCAGCCCCAGCATTTT. Amino acids: CASSRDWVGTSNQPQHF.